These 29 T cell receptor beta chains came from one sample sequenced in a study of vaccination effects on CD4 cells after COVID-19. Produced via immunoSEQ multiplex PCR; TCRdb's table is partial and in-frame only. This table holds 20,000 to 30,000 clones, roughly 69% found once. Prior to sequencing, the ViraFEST assay stimulated PBMC with viral peptide pools, which expanded the antigen-specific CD4+ T cells. Between days 10 and 11 of culture, CD4+ T cells were separated out. Between March and December 2020, the person had a SARS-CoV-2 infection that PCR confirmed. Their target antigens are unknown. This sample comprised CD4+ T cells from PBMCs cultured with SARS-CoV-2 spike peptides, obtained before COVID-19 vaccination. These receptors originate from a human donor who had a prior SARS-CoV-2 infection.

The V call is TRBV6-5, the J call TRBJ2-5; D is undetermined. This CDR3 contains 13 residues. In germline, CDR1 is MNHEY, CDR2 SVGAGI. The ends were cut back, 8 bases at V and 3 bases at J, with 13 bases in the middle. This CDR3 is CASRPPWEETQYF. CDR3 nucleotides: TGTGCCAGCCGTCCCCCATGGGAAGAGACCCAGTACTTC.

The chain combines TRBV7-6 with TRBJ1-4, with TRBD1 matching over 9 bases. Germline assignment: CDR1 SGHVS and CDR2 FNYEAQ. This CDR3 is built from 15 residues. Unmatched junction bases numbered 6, after V lost 5 bases and J lost 5 bases. Here the CDR3 DNA reads TGTGCCAGCAGCCGCCGGGACAGGGAAAATGAAAAACTGTTTTTT. Translating gives CASSRRDRENEKLFF.

The chain links TRBV4-2 to TRBJ2-1; TRBD2 agrees at 15 bases. The J segment lost 9 bases and the V segment lost 4 bases, leaving 4 bases of the junction unmatched. The CDR3 extends over 15 amino acids. CDR1 and CDR2 from the germline V gene are LGHNA and YNFKEQ. The CDR3 reads CASSRGTSGRLEQFF. The DNA of the CDR3 is TGTGCCAGCAGCCGTGGGACTAGCGGGAGGCTTGAGCAGTTCTTC.

V usage is TRBV2 and J usage is TRBJ1-6; TRBD1 matches 7 bases. The germline gives CDR1 SNHLY, CDR2 FYNNEI. The CDR3 sequence is 16 residues long. The J segment lost 7 bases and the V segment lost 6 bases, leaving 12 bases of the junction unmatched. The CDR3 DNA sequence: TGTGCCAGCAGAGATATTGGCACAGGGGTAAATTCACCCCTCCACTTT. This translates into CASRDIGTGVNSPLHF.

This chain connects TRBV18 to TRBJ1-2; TRBD1 is a possible D gene (5 bases). CDR3 length equals 14 residues. V lost 3 bases, J lost 2 bases, and 10 bases lay in between. Germline V lookup: CDR1 KGHSH, CDR2 LQKENI. Here the CDR3 reads CASSPIAGNYGYTF. CDR3 coding DNA: TGTGCCAGCTCACCTATTGCAGGGAACTATGGCTACACCTTC.

The rearrangement uses TRBV2 and TRBJ2-5; 12 nucleotides agree with TRBD2. The V gene's germline CDR1 is SNHLY and CDR2 FYNNEI. V gave up 4 bases and J gave up 4 bases; unmatched junction bases: 4. This CDR3 region has 15 residues. This CDR3 is CASSALAGGGETQYF. The CDR3 nucleotides are TGTGCCAGCAGTGCACTAGCGGGAGGTGGAGAGACCCAGTACTTC.

V is TRBV20-1 and J is TRBJ2-7, with D maybe TRBD1 (6 bases). The germline gives CDR1 DFQATT, CDR2 SNEGSKA (reference sequence). Trimming removed 4 bases from V and 2 bases from J, with 15 bases in between. The CDR3 spans 14 residues. DNA for the CDR3: TGCAGTGCTAATGACAGGTCCGGGCCCTACGAGCAGTACTTC. Encoded protein: CSANDRSGPYEQYF.

This sequence joins TRBV14 and TRBJ2-1; D is undetermined. This CDR3 is built from 13 residues. Germline-derived CDR1 and CDR2 are SGHDN and FVKESK. V lost 8 bases and J 13 bases, leaving 21 bases between the germline ends. The CDR3 DNA reads TGTGCCAGCTCCCGCATCGGACCCGCAATCCAGTTCTTC. It translates to CASSRIGPAIQFF.

About this clone: The germline gene is not matched at one end of the junction; a read error may be the cause. V is TRBV7-9 and J is TRBJ2-7; TRBD1 is a possible D gene (6 bases). CDR1 SEHNR and CDR2 FQNEAQ come from the germline V gene (reference sequence). The CDR3 runs to 13 residues. The CDR3 bases are TGTGCCAGCAGGATGGACAGAACCTCCCCCTTCCAATTC. Translated: CASRMDRTSPFQF.

J is TRBJ2-7 and V is TRBV7-9; 8 positions match TRBD1. CDR3 length: 13 residues. Germline CDR1 is SEHNR and CDR2 is FQNEAQ (reference sequence). The trim removed 4 bases at V and 4 bases at J, leaving 3 bases unmatched. CDR3 coding DNA: TGTGCCAGCAGCTCGGACAGGGAGTACGAGCAGTACTTC. This translates into CASSSDREYEQYF.

CDR3 loop: CASSSRSGVAQPQHF. Written as DNA, the CDR3 is TGTGCCAGCAGCTCCCGGTCGGGCGTTGCCCAGCCCCAGCATTTT. The chain is built from TRBV7-2 and TRBJ1-5; D uncertain. The CDR3 loop spans 15 amino acids. V was cut by 4 bases and J by 7 bases, with 17 bases left in between. Germline CDR1 reads SGHTA; CDR2 reads FQGNSA. Variable domain in full (rest from reference TRBV7-2 and TRBJ1-5): GAGVSQSPSNKVTEKGKDVELRCDPISGHTALYWYRQSLGQGLEFLIYFQGNSAPDKSGLPSDRFSAERTGGSVSTLTIQRTQQEDSAVYLCASSSRSGVAQPQHFGDGTRLSIL.

The V gene is TRBV5-1, the J gene TRBJ1-2; 7 bases map to TRBD1. Germline V gene lookup returns CDR1 SGHRS and CDR2 YFSETQ. With 5 bases clipped from V and 5 bases from J, the junction kept 9 bases outside the gene matches. This CDR3 is 14 amino acids long. The CDR3 DNA reads TGCGCCAGCAGTCGCGACCAGGGGGGGTATGGCTACACCTTC. This sequence encodes CASSRDQGGYGYTF.

The chain combines TRBV3-1 (or the pseudogene TRBV3-2) with TRBJ2-1, with D possibly TRBD2 on 6 matching bases. The V gene lost 1 base and the J gene lost 4 bases, with 14 bases spanning the gap. Germline CDR1 and CDR2: LGHDT and YNNKEL (reference sequence). The CDR3 runs 16 residues. The chain's CDR3 is CASSQVVVAAYNEQFF. CDR3 DNA: TGTGCCAGCAGCCAAGTGGTGGTAGCGGCATACAATGAGCAGTTCTTC.

The rearrangement links TRBV19 to TRBJ1-2; D is ambiguous. Germline assignment: CDR1 LNHDA and CDR2 SQIVND (reference sequence). CDR3 length equals 11 residues. Trimming shortened V by 3 bases and J by 4 bases, and 3 bases separated the two germline ends. CDR3 sequence: CASSIGYGYTF. CDR3 bases: TGTGCCAGTAGTATTGGCTATGGCTACACCTTC.

The chain is built from TRBV7-2 and TRBJ2-7; the D call may be TRBD1 or TRBD2 (5 bases each). Per the germline V gene, CDR1 is SGHTA and CDR2 is FQGNSA. Trimming removed 3 bases at V and 5 bases at J, with 11 bases between. The CDR3 spans 13 residues. The CDR3 region has the DNA TGTGCCAGCAGCTTCTCGAGGGGTGACGAGCAGTACTTC. Protein product: CASSFSRGDEQYF.

The chain has TRBV18 and TRBJ2-5; D perhaps matches TRBD1 (5 bases). Germline CDR1 and CDR2: KGHSH and LQKENI. The CDR3 length is 13 residues. Trimming removed 6 bases at V and 0 bases at J, with 8 bases between. CDR3: CASSQGNQETQYF. The CDR3 nucleotides are TGTGCCAGCTCCCAGGGAAACCAAGAGACCCAGTACTTC.

A few counts support this clone. V and J are TRBV5-1 and TRBJ1-2; a weak D match, TRBD1 (5 bases). V was trimmed by 2 bases and J by 3 bases, leaving 11 bases between them. Germline assignment: CDR1 SGHRS and CDR2 YFSETQ. The length of the CDR3 is 14 residues. CDR3 bases: TGCGCCAGCAGCTTCTTTGGGGGAGACTATGGCTACACCTTC. Protein sequence: CASSFFGGDYGYTF. Full variable domain (outside the CDR3, taken from reference TRBV5-1 and TRBJ1-2): KAGVTQTPRYLIKTRGQQVTLSCSPISGHRSVSWYQQTPGQGLQFLFEYFSETQRNKGNFPGRFSGRQFSNSRSEMNVSTLELGDSALYLCASSFFGGDYGYTFGSGTRLTVV.

The chain has TRBV2 and TRBJ2-5; 8 bases align to TRBD1. V shed 4 bases and J 7 bases; nucleotides not matched to a gene: 8. Germline V lookup: CDR1 SNHLY, CDR2 FYNNEI. The CDR3 extends over 14 amino acids. The CDR3 protein is CASSGTGRFGTQYF. CDR3 bases: TGTGCCAGCAGTGGGACAGGGAGATTCGGGACCCAGTACTTC.

J is TRBJ2-7 and V is TRBV11-2; 11 bases match TRBD2. Germline V gene data show CDR1 as SGHAT and CDR2 as FQNNGV. With V trimmed by 4 bases and J by 4 bases, 3 bases remained unmatched. The CDR3 loop spans 14 amino acids. Written as DNA, the CDR3 is TGTGCCAGCAGCTCAACTAGCGGGGGATACGAGCAGTACTTC. Translated, it gives CASSSTSGGYEQYF.

The genes are TRBV18 and TRBJ2-7; the match to TRBD1 covers 7 bases. The germline CDR1 and CDR2 sequences are KGHSH and LQKENI. This CDR3 has 13 amino acids. The V and J ends lost 0 bases and 7 bases, in that order; junction bases with no gene match: 3. CDR3 bases: TGTGCCAGCTCACCACCGGCAGGGGGTGAGCAGTACTTC. Translated: CASSPPAGGEQYF.

This clone was found once. The V gene is TRBV30, the J gene TRBJ1-4, with a weak D call TRBD1 (6 bases). V was clipped by 2 bases and J by 4 bases, with 11 bases between them. Germline V gene sequence: CDR1 GTSNPN, CDR2 SVGIG (reference sequence). CDR3 length: 14 residues. In DNA form, the CDR3 reads TGTGCCTGGAGTCCTGGGGGGCTTAATGAAAAACTGTTTTTT. It translates to CAWSPGGLNEKLFF. The full variable domain, in which reference TRBV30 and TRBJ1-4 provide the parts outside the CDR3, is SQTIHQWPATLVQPVGSPLSLECTVEGTSNPNLYWYRQAAGRGLQLLFYSVGIGQISSEVPQNLSASRPQDRQFILSSKKLLLSDSGFYLCAWSPGGLNEKLFFGSGTQLSVL.

The chain has TRBV7-3 and TRBJ1-1; D gene unclear. This CDR3 comprises 14 residues. Looked up from germline, CDR1 is SGHTA and CDR2 is FQGTGA. Between the trimmed V and J ends, which lost 4 bases and 3 bases, there was a span of 12 bases. CDR3 DNA: TGTGCCAGCAGCTCCGACGGAAGTTACACTGAAGCTTTCTTT. Its protein is CASSSDGSYTEAFF.

The chain carries TRBV11-2 and TRBJ2-7; D perhaps matches TRBD2 (5 bases). The CDR3 totals 15 residues. Germline V CDR1 and CDR2: SGHAT, FQNNGV. V was trimmed by 1 base and J by 6 bases, leaving 16 bases between them. The CDR3 loop is CASSLGGGSVFEQYF. For the CDR3, the DNA is TGTGCCAGCAGCTTAGGAGGAGGTTCGGTCTTCGAGCAGTACTTC.

The J gene is TRBJ2-2, the V gene TRBV5-1; D call uncertain. CDR1 is SGHRS, CDR2 YFSETQ, per germline. V was clipped by 4 bases and J by 1 base, with 17 bases between them. The CDR3 runs to 17 residues. In DNA form, the CDR3 reads TGCGCCAGCAGCCGCGATCCGGGTCAGGTGAACACCGGGGAGCTGTTTTTT. Its protein is CASSRDPGQVNTGELFF.

The sample holds a few counts of this clone. CDR3 DNA sequence: TGTGCCAGCAGCCGGGACCCCGCTGAGCAGTTCTTC. Translation: CASSRDPAEQFF. The chain recombines TRBV5-8 with TRBJ2-1; the D call may be TRBD1 or TRBD2 (5 bases each). V lost 4 bases and J 9 bases, leaving 11 bases between the germline ends. Germline V gene sequence: CDR1 SGHTS, CDR2 YDEGEE. There are 12 residues in the CDR3.

This clone was detected only a few times. The chain joins TRBV5-4 to TRBJ2-2, with 9 bases lining up with TRBD2. This CDR3 spans 18 amino acids. Germline assignment: CDR1 SGHNT and CDR2 YYREEE (reference sequence). After removal of 3 bases from V and 2 bases from J, the junction contained 11 bases not matched to a gene. The CDR3 DNA follows: TGTGCCAGCAGCTCCAACCTCGGACTAGCGATAAACACCGGGGAGCTGTTTTTT. It encodes CASSSNLGLAINTGELFF.

This chain joins TRBV20-1 and TRBJ1-6; 10 nucleotides match TRBD1. V was pared by 5 bases and J by 14 bases, with 3 bases of the junction left unmatched. CDR3 length: 11 residues. Germline-derived CDR1 and CDR2 are DFQATT and SNEGSKA (reference sequence). The DNA for the CDR3 is TGCAGTGCTGACAGGGGGCAAACCCTCCACTTT. This translates into CSADRGQTLHF.

The chain has TRBV5-1 and TRBJ2-1, with D hard to call. Germline assignment: CDR1 SGHRS and CDR2 YFSETQ. The V and J ends lost 1 base and 0 bases respectively, with 8 bases between them. This CDR3 contains 15 residues. The CDR3 region is CASSLQTSSYNEQFF. In DNA form, the CDR3 reads TGCGCCAGCAGCTTGCAAACGAGCTCCTACAATGAGCAGTTCTTC.

This chain joins TRBV6-5 and TRBJ2-7; 8 nucleotides align to TRBD2. Germline CDR1 reads MNHEY; CDR2 reads SVGAGI. The CDR3 loop spans 14 amino acids. J was trimmed by 2 bases and V by 8 bases; bases with no gene match: 8. The CDR3 region has the DNA TGTGCCAGCCCGGGGGGGTTTCCGACCTACGAGCAGTACTTC. Translating gives CASPGGFPTYEQYF.